Reported below is one T cell receptor beta chain. The source of the sample is a study of graft-versus-host responses after intestinal transplantation. Investigators treated the graft tissue so that it released intraepithelial and lamina propria lymphocytes. Repertoires were generated with immunoSEQ multiplex PCR, while TCRdb's copy carries only in-frame clones and drops some. Of some 5,600 clones detected, about three quarters appear once; the ten largest clones hold roughly 6.4%. This CDR3 is 15 amino acids long. The germline CDR1 and CDR2 sequences are MNHGY and SVAAGI. V shed 2 bases and J 1 base; nucleotides not matched to a gene: 2.

J is TRBJ1-1 and V is TRBV6-9; the match to TRBD1 covers 9 bases. Source: ileum tissue, taken 220 to 240 days after intestinal transplant. The sequence was obtained from a human patient who received an intestinal transplant, so some T cells may come from the graft donor. Here the CDR3 reads CASSYTGGANTEAFF. The CDR3 DNA follows: TGTGCCAGCAGTTATACAGGGGGCGCGAACACTGAAGCTTTCTTT.